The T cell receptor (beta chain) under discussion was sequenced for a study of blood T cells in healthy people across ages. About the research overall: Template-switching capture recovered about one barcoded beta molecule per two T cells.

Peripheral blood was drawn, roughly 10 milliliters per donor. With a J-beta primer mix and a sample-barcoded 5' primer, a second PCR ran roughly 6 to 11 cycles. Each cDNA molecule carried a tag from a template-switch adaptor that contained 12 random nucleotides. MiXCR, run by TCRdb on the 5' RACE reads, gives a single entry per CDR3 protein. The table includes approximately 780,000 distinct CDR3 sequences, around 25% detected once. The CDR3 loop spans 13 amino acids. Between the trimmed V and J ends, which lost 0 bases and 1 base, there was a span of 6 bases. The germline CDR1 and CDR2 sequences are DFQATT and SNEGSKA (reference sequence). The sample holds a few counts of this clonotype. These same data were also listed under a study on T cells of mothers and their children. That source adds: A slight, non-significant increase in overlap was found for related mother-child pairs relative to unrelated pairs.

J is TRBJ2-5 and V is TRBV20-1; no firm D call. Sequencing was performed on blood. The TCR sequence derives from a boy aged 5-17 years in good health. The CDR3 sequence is CSARDPIQETQYF. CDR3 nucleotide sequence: TGCAGTGCTAGAGATCCTATCCAAGAGACCCAGTACTTC.